This T cell receptor (beta chain) was sequenced in a study of cytomegalovirus exposure and HLA in healthy donors. From germline, CDR1 is SNHLY and CDR2 FYNNEI. This CDR3 is 13 amino acids long. V was cut by 8 bases and J by 5 bases, with 15 bases left in between. Use of 60 Vbeta and 13 Jbeta primers characterized the PCR. Sequenced by immunoSEQ multiplex PCR; TCRdb stores in-frame clones only, minus some. Here the sample spans 85,000 to 120,000 clones, roughly 82% being singletons. V and J are TRBV2 and TRBJ2-5; D gene ambiguous. This receptor was identified in a man aged 45-65 years in good health and CMV-seronegative. What was sequenced was PBMCs. The CDR3 bases are TGTGCCAGCCTTCAGATACCTCCGGAGACCCAGTACTTC. This gives the protein CASLQIPPETQYF.